This T cell receptor beta chain was obtained from a study of response to subunit inactivated influenza vaccine. This clonotype has a handful of counts. Its antigen is undetermined. TCRdb re-analysed the RT-PCR reads in MiXCR, keeping a single row per CDR3 protein. Found here are 650,000 or so distinct CDR3 sequences, around 15% of them singletons; the top ten hold approximately 7.6%. CDR3 length equals 16 residues. V shed 5 bases, J shed 2 bases, and the junction held 8 bases outside the gene matches. Germline V CDR1 and CDR2: SGHAT, FQNNGV. Study results and caveats: Authors suggested seasonal influenza vaccinations each recruit few new T cells.

This receptor was obtained from a middle-aged man who received an inactivated influenza vaccine. The chain carries TRBV11-2 and TRBJ1-4; 7 nucleotides line up with TRBD1. The source was PBMCs from blood, collected around 15 days before vaccination. CDR3 DNA: TGTGCCAGCAGCCCGACTCCAGGGGGTACTAATGAAAAACTGTTTTTT. This sequence encodes CASSPTPGGTNEKLFF.